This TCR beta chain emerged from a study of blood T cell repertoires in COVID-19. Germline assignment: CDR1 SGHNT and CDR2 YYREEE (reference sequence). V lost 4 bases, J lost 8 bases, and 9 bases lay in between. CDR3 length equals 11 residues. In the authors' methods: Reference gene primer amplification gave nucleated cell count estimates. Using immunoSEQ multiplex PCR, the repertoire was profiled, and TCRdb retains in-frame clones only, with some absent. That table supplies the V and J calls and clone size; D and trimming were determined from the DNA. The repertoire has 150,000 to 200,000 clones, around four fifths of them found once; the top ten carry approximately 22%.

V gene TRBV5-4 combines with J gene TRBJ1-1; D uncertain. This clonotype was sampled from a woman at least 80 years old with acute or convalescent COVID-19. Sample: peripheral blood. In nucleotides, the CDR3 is TGTGCCAGCAGCCTCACAACGGAAGCTTTCTTT. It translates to CASSLTTEAFF. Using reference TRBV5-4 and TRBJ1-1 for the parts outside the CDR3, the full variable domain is ETGVTQSPTHLIKTRGQQVTLRCSSQSGHNTVSWYQQALGQGPQFIFQYYREEENGRGNFPPRFSGLQFPNYSSELNVNALELDDSALYLCASSLTTEAFFGQGTRLTVV.